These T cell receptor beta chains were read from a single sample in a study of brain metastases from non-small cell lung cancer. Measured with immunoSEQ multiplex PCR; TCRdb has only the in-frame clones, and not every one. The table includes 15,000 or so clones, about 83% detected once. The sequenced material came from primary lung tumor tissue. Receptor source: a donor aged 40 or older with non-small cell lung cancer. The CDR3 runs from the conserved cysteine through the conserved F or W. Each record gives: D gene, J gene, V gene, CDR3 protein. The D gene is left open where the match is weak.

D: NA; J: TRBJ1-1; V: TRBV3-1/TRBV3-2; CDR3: CASSPHQNTEAFF
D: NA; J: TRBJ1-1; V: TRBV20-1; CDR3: CSAIRRREAFF
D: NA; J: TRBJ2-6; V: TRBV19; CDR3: CASSILDSGANVLTF
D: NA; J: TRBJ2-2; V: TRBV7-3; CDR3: CASSSDSFTGELFF
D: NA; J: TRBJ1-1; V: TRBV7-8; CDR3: CASSLTNQVEAFF
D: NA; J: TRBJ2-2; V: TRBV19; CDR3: CASISAGRTGELFF
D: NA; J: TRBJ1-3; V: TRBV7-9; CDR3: CASSLGTAGYSGNTIYF
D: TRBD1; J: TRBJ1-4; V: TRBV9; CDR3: CASSMGQGGEKLFF
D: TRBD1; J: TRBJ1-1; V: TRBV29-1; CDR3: CSGDRGPATEAFF
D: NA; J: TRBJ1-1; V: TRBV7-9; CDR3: CASSLYKNTEAFF
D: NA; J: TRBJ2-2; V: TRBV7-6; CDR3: CASSLRTDTNTGELFF
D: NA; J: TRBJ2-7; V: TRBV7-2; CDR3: CASSLAAGTIYEQYF
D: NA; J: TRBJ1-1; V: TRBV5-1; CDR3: CASSLQGTTLMNTEAFF
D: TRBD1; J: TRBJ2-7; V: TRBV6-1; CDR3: CASSEMPGGPHEQYF
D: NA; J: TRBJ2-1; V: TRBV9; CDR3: CASSVAWGLGNEQFF
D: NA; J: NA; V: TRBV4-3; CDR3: CASSQVGGNREETQYF
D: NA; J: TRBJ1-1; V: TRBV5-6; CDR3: CASSRTDRGTFF
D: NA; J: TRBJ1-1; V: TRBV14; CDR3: CASSQDFTEAFF
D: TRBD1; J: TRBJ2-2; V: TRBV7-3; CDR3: CASSTDRGRVTGELFF
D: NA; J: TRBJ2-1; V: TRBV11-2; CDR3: CASSLIGTRNEQFF
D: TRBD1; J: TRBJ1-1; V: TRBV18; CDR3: CASSPSGGQRNTEAFF
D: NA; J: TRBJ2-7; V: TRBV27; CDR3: CASSLGPHYEQYF
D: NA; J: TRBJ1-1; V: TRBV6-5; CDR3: CASSLTQNTEAFF
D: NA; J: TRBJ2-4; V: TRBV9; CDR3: CASSADLDHIQYF
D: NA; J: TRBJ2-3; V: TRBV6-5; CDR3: CASSSGAWSDTQYF
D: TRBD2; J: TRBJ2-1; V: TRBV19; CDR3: CASSPLAGALGNNEQFF
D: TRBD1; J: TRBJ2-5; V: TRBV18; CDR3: CASSRNTGDQETQYF
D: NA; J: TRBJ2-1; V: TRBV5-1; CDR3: CASSPGVRDEQFF
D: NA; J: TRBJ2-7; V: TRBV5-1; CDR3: CASSVNLYEQYF
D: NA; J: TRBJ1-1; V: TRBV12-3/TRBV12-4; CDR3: CASSLASGTEAFF
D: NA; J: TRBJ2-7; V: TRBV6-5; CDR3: CASSSAGTLYEQYF
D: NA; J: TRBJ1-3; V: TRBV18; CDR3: CASSLALPDSLTSSGNTIYF
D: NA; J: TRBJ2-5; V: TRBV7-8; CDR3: CASSRPSGETQYF
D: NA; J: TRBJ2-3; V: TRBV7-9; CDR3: CASTPQIGQREYSTDTQYF
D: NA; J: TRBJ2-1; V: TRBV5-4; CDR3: CASSLSAATYNEQFF
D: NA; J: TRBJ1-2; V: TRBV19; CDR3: CASSIGELYGYTF
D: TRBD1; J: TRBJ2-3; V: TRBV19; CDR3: CATQQGARTDTQYF
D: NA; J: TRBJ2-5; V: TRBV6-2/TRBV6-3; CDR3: CASSSGGWETQYF
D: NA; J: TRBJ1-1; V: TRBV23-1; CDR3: CASSQGERVAGKAFF
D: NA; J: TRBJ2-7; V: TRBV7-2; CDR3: CASSYDIRYEQYF
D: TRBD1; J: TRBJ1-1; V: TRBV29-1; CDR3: CSVMTGTGTEAFF
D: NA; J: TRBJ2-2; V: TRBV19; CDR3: CASSIGQILIAGELFF
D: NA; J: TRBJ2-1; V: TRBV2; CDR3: CASGRGSYNEQFF
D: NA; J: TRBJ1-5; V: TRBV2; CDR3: CASRPIAGAQHF
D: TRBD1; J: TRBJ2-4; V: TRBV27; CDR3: CASSSTGAGSTGIQYF
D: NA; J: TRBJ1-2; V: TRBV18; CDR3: CASSRRQERYGYTF
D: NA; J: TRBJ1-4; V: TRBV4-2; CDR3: CASSQDLTARNNEKLFF
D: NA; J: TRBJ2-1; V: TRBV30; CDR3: CAWRPFYNEQFF
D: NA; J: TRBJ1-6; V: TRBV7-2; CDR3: CASSPKIGTSNSPLHF
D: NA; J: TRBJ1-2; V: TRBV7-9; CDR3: CASSLLGRGPNYGYTF